The 6 T cell receptor beta chains presented below share a single source sample, sequenced in a study of T cells after yellow fever vaccination. TCRdb recomputed calls from the 5' RACE reads with MiXCR, one row per CDR3 protein. The sample has 320,000 or so distinct CDR3 sequences; approximately 8% are singletons. The material was PBMCs, obtained roughly 46 days after the first yellow fever vaccination. The receptor set was obtained from a man younger than 30 who received the YFV17D yellow fever vaccine.

This clonotype was observed a few times. The CDR3 loop is CASSQIDGAQYF. The CDR3 DNA sequence: TGTGCCAGCAGCCAAATCGATGGGGCGCAGTATTTT. V gene TRBV3-1 combines with J gene TRBJ2-3; D call uncertain. V lost 2 bases, J lost 10 bases, and 10 bases lay in between. Germline V gives CDR1 LGHDT, CDR2 YNNKEL (reference sequence). CDR3 size: 12 residues.

V and J are TRBV7-2 and TRBJ2-7; D is perhaps TRBD2 (5 bases). The CDR3 covers 13 residues. The germline V and J ends were trimmed by 7 bases and 3 bases, with 13 bases remaining between them. Germline V gene data show CDR1 as SGHTA and CDR2 as FQGNSA. CDR3 nucleotide sequence: TGTGCCAGCACCGATGCTGACTACTACGAGCAGTACTTC. Translating gives CASTDADYYEQYF. Looking up the rest from reference TRBV7-2 and TRBJ2-7 gives the full variable domain: GAGVSQSPSNKVTEKGKDVELRCDPISGHTALYWYRQSLGQGLEFLIYFQGNSAPDKSGLPSDRFSAERTGGSVSTLTIQRTQQEDSAVYLCASTDADYYEQYFGPGTRLTVT.

V usage is TRBV4-1 and J usage is TRBJ1-2; D may be TRBD1 (6 bases). The V end was cut by 0 bases, the J end by 6 bases, with 11 bases between. There are 14 residues in the CDR3. Germline-derived CDR1 and CDR2 are MGHRA and YSYEKL. The CDR3 bases are TGCGCCAGCAGCCAAGATTCAGGGGCAGATGGCTACACCTTC. As protein: CASSQDSGADGYTF.

The chain has TRBV5-1 and TRBJ2-3; TRBD1 matches at 9 bases. Germline CDR1 SGHRS, CDR2 YFSETQ. The CDR3 extends over 16 amino acids. The junction had 5 bases not matched to a gene; V was cut back by 3 bases and J by 0 bases. CDR3 in DNA: TGCGCCAGCAGCTGGGGGACAGGGCATAGCACAGATACGCAGTATTTT. It encodes CASSWGTGHSTDTQYF.

This clonotype was observed many times. The chain has TRBV18 and TRBJ2-7; no clear D gene. From germline, CDR1 is KGHSH and CDR2 LQKENI. The CDR3 spans 13 residues. Trimming took off 3 bases at V and 0 bases at J, with 6 bases between the two ends. CDR3 amino acids: CASSPYRSYEQYF. Written as DNA, the CDR3 is TGTGCCAGCTCACCCTATCGCTCCTACGAGCAGTACTTC.

This clonotype has only a few counts. The chain links TRBV2 to TRBJ1-2, with no clear D. Germline loops: CDR1 SNHLY, CDR2 FYNNEI. V dropped 7 bases and J dropped 4 bases, with 10 bases sitting between them. The CDR3 extends over 12 amino acids. The CDR3 nucleotides read TGTGCCAGCACCTCCTGGGGCTATGGCTACACCTTC. This codes for CASTSWGYGYTF.